This TCR beta chain was found in a study of radiotherapy plus CTLA-4 blockade in lung cancer. General study results and limits: Reports identified early blood T cell clone dynamics, with interferon-beta, as the best response predictor.

A remark on this clone: Its specificity is unknown.

The data were produced by immunoSEQ multiplex PCR, yet TCRdb's version contains in-frame clones alone and is incomplete. The table shows around 44,000 clones, with 65% to 90% occurring only once. The CDR3 covers 15 residues. CDR1 MGHDK and CDR2 SYGVNS come from the germline V gene. V shed 3 bases and J shed 7 bases, with 16 bases lying between them. This TCR was sampled from a human donor with non-small cell lung cancer that progressed on radiotherapy plus ipilimumab. Some clones in this sample may be carry-over from other donors' samples. The chain carries TRBV25-1 and TRBJ1-5; maybe TRBD1 (5 bases). The starting material was peripheral blood, obtained from a patient treated with radiotherapy plus ipilimumab. DNA of the CDR3: TGTGCCAGCAGTGATGGCCAGGGCTTCGGGCAGCCCCAGCATTTT. This gives the protein CASSDGQGFGQPQHF.